Listed below are T cell receptor beta chains from one sample, sequenced in a study of shared clonotypes between healthy human individuals. Data came from immunoSEQ multiplex PCR; TCRdb stores just in-frame clones and leaves some out. This table has about 1,900,000 clones, about 95% appearing once. The specimen was naive CD8+ T cells sorted from blood. These receptors all stem from a man between 18 and 29 years old in good health. The CDR3 runs from the conserved cysteine through the conserved F or W. The D gene is left open where the match is weak.

14	TRBV9	TRBJ2-3	.	CASSVGGWADTQYF	TGTGCCAGCAGCGTAGGGGGGTGGGCAGATACGCAGTATTTT
15	TRBV7-9	TRBJ2-4	TRBD2	CASSLTSEGKNIQYF	TGTGCCAGCAGCTTGACTAGCGAAGGGAAAAACATTCAGTACTTC
12	TRBV29-1	TRBJ2-7	.	CSVEDLDSEQYF	TGCAGCGTTGAAGATCTGGACTCCGAGCAGTACTTC
16	TRBV4-3	TRBJ1-5	.	CASSQGAGVLNQPQHF	TGCGCCAGCAGCCAAGGGGCGGGAGTTCTAAATCAGCCCCAGCATTTT
16	TRBV4-2	TRBJ1-1	.	CASSQDLGREIAEAFF	TGTGCCAGCAGCCAAGATCTTGGCAGGGAAATTGCTGAAGCTTTCTTT
12	TRBV7-9	TRBJ2-3	.	CASSAQTDTQYF	TGTGCCAGCAGCGCCCAAACAGATACGCAGTATTTT
15	TRBV10-3	TRBJ2-1	TRBD2	CAISESTSGYNEQFF	TGTGCCATCAGTGAGTCCACTAGCGGGTACAATGAGCAGTTCTTC
13	TRBV5-4	TRBJ2-7	.	CASSSPPAYEQYF	TGTGCCAGCAGCTCCCCACCAGCCTACGAGCAGTACTTC
15	TRBV7-9	TRBJ2-7	TRBD1	CASSPPRGREDEQYF	TGTGCCAGCAGCCCCCCCAGGGGGCGCGAGGACGAGCAGTACTTC
19	TRBV15	TRBJ1-5	.	CATSRDLNRGDDRDQPQHF	TGTGCCACCAGCAGAGATCTTAATCGGGGGGACGATCGGGATCAGCCCCAGCATTTT
14	TRBV30	TRBJ2-3	.	CACNGQQYTDTQYF	TGTGCCTGCAACGGACAGCAATACACAGATACGCAGTATTTT
16	TRBV9	TRBJ2-3	TRBD2	CASSVGTSGRTDTQYF	TGTGCCAGCAGCGTCGGGACTAGCGGACGCACAGATACGCAGTATTTT
14	TRBV10-2	TRBJ2-7	.	CASSESTGSYEQYF	TGCGCCAGCAGTGAGTCGACAGGCTCCTACGAGCAGTACTTC
15	TRBV30	TRBJ2-3	.	CAWSVRGISTDTQYF	TGTGCCTGGAGTGTAAGGGGCATTAGCACAGATACGCAGTATTTT